This T cell receptor beta chain was observed in a study of T-cell reconstitution after alpha-beta-depleted transplantation in children. Study-wide findings and caveats: After transplant, high TCRbeta diversity at day 60 in some patients arose from surviving recipient T cells and thymic progenitors. One year post-transplant, T-cell counts and diversity were largely derived from T cells produced anew. Reportedly, alpha-beta T cells present about two months post-transplant originated from several hundred expanded clones of graft origin.

Unique molecular identifiers were built into the TCRbeta library. One entry per CDR3 protein results from TCRdb running MiXCR on the PCR reads. Of about 340,000 distinct CDR3 sequences listed, 15% to 20% were seen once; the top ten hold approximately 44%. This clonotype was seen repeatedly, ten times or more. The antigen is not known. V was clipped by 0 bases and J by 2 bases, with 17 bases between them. The CDR3 sequence is 18 residues long. Germline CDR1 is MNHEY and CDR2 is SVGEGT. This specimen was PBMCs, mostly from graft donor cells, taken 360 days after TCRalphabeta/CD19-depleted stem cell transplant. This receptor was identified in a male patient between 2 and 10 years old who had a stem cell transplant for acute lymphoblastic leukemia, so the T cells may come from the graft donor. The genes are TRBV6-2 or TRBV6-3 and TRBJ2-1, with D possibly TRBD2 on 6 matching bases. The CDR3 spells CASSYSPLTSRPYNEQFF. DNA of the CDR3: TGTGCCAGCAGTTACTCCCCCCTGACTAGTCGACCCTACAATGAGCAGTTCTTC.